This T cell receptor beta chain was sequenced in a study of CXCR3-negative and CXCR3-positive naive CD8 T cells. Study-wide points: CXCR3-negative naive cells had less hydrophobic TRB CDR3s than did CXCR3-positive naive cells. Partially decreased CXCR3 expression was recorded after cryopreservation, and fresh PBMCs were used in most assays. TRBV-TRBJ usage matched between naive CXCR3-negative and CXCR3-positive cells but not between memory cells.

The CDR3 length is 16 residues. Looked up from germline, CDR1 is LNHDA and CDR2 is SQIVND (reference sequence). Each CD8+ T cell subset was flow-sorted in triplicate. Every sort contained 300,000 cells. In regard to this clonotype: Its antigen is not identified.

UMI-labeled 5' RACE TRB cDNA libraries were prepared from the cells. TCRdb re-called the 5' RACE reads; every CDR3 protein appears as one record, without DNA. The data include about 85,000 distinct CDR3 sequences; the top ten clones carry nearly 0.85%. The chain links TRBV19 to TRBJ1-1; TCRdb's D call of TRBD1 is untestable without DNA. What was sequenced was naive CXCR3+ CD8+ T cells from blood. The subset here: CD45RO-CCR7+CD27+CD95- naive CD8+ T cells expressing CXCR3 (TNR3+). This clonotype was sampled from a human donor in good health. Some clones in this sample may be carry-over from other donors' samples. CDR3 in amino acids: CASSIDAPALSTEAFF.